These 10 T cell receptor beta chains originate from one sample sequenced in a study of cytomegalovirus exposure and HLA in healthy donors. PCR was performed using 60 Vbeta and 13 Jbeta primers. Clones were read by immunoSEQ multiplex PCR, and TCRdb kept only the in-frame ones, dropping some. The repertoire includes 100,000 or so clones, roughly 80% of them detected once, and around 9.1% sits in the top ten. Sequenced sample: PBMCs. These receptors were obtained from a man in his thirties or forties in good health and CMV-seropositive.

This clone was counted only a few times. The V gene is TRBV29-1, the J gene TRBJ2-1; 9 nucleotides match TRBD1. The CDR3 totals 12 residues. From germline, CDR1 is SQVTM and CDR2 ANQGSEA. The junction had 4 bases not matched to a gene; V was cut back by 8 bases and J by 5 bases. CDR3 region: CSTWTGDNEQFF. The CDR3 bases are TGCAGCACCTGGACAGGGGACAATGAGCAGTTCTTC.

V usage is TRBV11-2 and J usage is TRBJ1-6; D ambiguous. The V gene lost 3 bases and the J gene lost 7 bases, with 4 bases spanning the gap. The CDR3 runs 12 residues. The germline CDR1 and CDR2 sequences are SGHAT and FQNNGV. The CDR3 nucleotides read TGTGCCAGCAGCTTCGGGAATTCACCCCTCCACTTT. Protein product: CASSFGNSPLHF.

J is TRBJ1-5 and V is TRBV6-1, with 7 bases fitting TRBD1. J was trimmed by 1 base and V by 4 bases; bases with no gene match: 7. Germline V CDR1 and CDR2: MNHNS, SASEGT. The CDR3 spans 16 residues. The CDR3 here is CASSGGTARSNQPQHF. The DNA of the CDR3 is TGTGCCAGCAGTGGAGGGACAGCGCGAAGCAATCAGCCCCAGCATTTT.

The DNA of the CDR3 is TGTGCCAGCAGTGGGGGCAGGGCCACTGAAGCTTTCTTT. This encodes CASSGGRATEAFF. The chain employs TRBV2 and TRBJ1-1, with a possible D match to TRBD1 (5 bases). CDR1 and CDR2 from the germline V gene are SNHLY and FYNNEI. The CDR3 length is 13 residues. V was cut by 4 bases and J by 4 bases, with 10 bases left in between.

This clone was detected once. The chain links TRBV25-1 to TRBJ2-4, with TRBD2 matching 7 bases. V shed 7 bases and J 9 bases; nucleotides not matched to a gene: 9. The CDR3 is 13 residues long. The germline V gene has CDR1 MGHDK and CDR2 SYGVNS. Here the CDR3 DNA reads TGTGCCAGCAAGGGAGGGGTGGAAAGCATTCAGTACTTC. Translation: CASKGGVESIQYF. The variable domain in full, completed from reference TRBV25-1 and TRBJ2-4, reads EADIYQTPRYLVIGTGKKITLECSQTMGHDKMYWYQQDPGMELHLIHYSYGVNSTEKGDLSSESTVSRIRTEHFPLTLESARPSHTSQYLCASKGGVESIQYFGAGTRLSVL.

The chain recombines TRBV20-1 with TRBJ2-5; D is unresolved. The CDR3 is 11 amino acids. The V end was cut by 1 base, the J end by 5 bases, with 5 bases between. Germline assignment: CDR1 DFQATT and CDR2 SNEGSKA (reference sequence). CDR3 DNA: TGCAGTGCTAGAGTTTCGGAGACCCAGTACTTC. This codes for CSARVSETQYF.

The chain carries TRBV9 and TRBJ2-3; the D gene is possibly TRBD2 (5 bases). The CDR3 covers 15 residues. Germline loops: CDR1 SGDLS, CDR2 YYNGEE. Trimming shortened V by 0 bases and J by 0 bases, and 8 bases separated the two germline ends. For the CDR3, the DNA is TGTGCCAGCAGCGTAGAGCTAGCAAGCACAGATACGCAGTATTTT. As protein: CASSVELASTDTQYF.

CDR3 loop: CASSPSYNEQFF. CDR3 DNA sequence: TGTGCCAGCAGCCCCAGCTACAATGAGCAGTTCTTC. The V and J genes are TRBV7-2 and TRBJ2-1; D uncertain. The CDR3 is 12 amino acids. Per germline, CDR1 SGHTA and CDR2 FQGNSA. The ends were cut back, 5 bases at V and 3 bases at J, with 5 bases in the middle.

This clone has only a few counts. V is TRBV10-3 and J is TRBJ1-4, with 7 bases identical to TRBD1. Trimming cost V 0 bases and J 8 bases; bases outside gene matches: 3. Per germline, CDR1 ENHRY and CDR2 SYGVKD. This CDR3 region has 14 residues. DNA of the CDR3: TGTGCCATCAGTGAGTCGACAGGGAGGGAAAAACTGTTTTTT. Protein: CAISESTGREKLFF.

The chain is built from TRBV19 and TRBJ1-2; tentatively, D is TRBD1 (6 bases). Germline-derived CDR1 and CDR2 are LNHDA and SQIVND (reference sequence). Between the trimmed V and J ends, which lost 6 bases and 0 bases, there was a span of 23 bases. This CDR3 is 18 amino acids long. CDR3 bases: TGTGCCAGTAGCACTCAAAGGGGGAATCGGCTTACTAACTATGGCTACACCTTC. As protein: CASSTQRGNRLTNYGYTF. Complete variable domain (other parts from reference TRBV19 and TRBJ1-2): DGGITQSPKYLFRKEGQNVTLSCEQNLNHDAMYWYRQDPGQGLRLIYYSQIVNDFQKGDIAEGYSVSREKKESFPLTVTSAQKNPTAFYLCASSTQRGNRLTNYGYTFGSGTRLTVV.